The 21 T cell receptor beta chains below were found in one sample sequenced in a study of blood T cell repertoires in COVID-19. Clones were read by immunoSEQ multiplex PCR, and TCRdb kept only the in-frame ones, dropping some. The data contain some 200,000 clones, approximately 85% of them seen just once; the ten biggest clones take up roughly 12%. Sequenced material: PBMCs or T cells enriched from blood (not recorded which). Source of these receptors: a man aged 40-49 years who had recovered from COVID-19.

This sequence joins TRBV7-2 and TRBJ2-7; 10 positions match TRBD2. This CDR3 comprises 14 residues. V lost 5 bases and J lost 7; bases outside the gene matches: 8. The germline CDR1 and CDR2 sequences are SGHTA and FQGNSA. CDR3 bases: TGTGCCAGCAGCCCACTAGCGGGGTCTTGGGAGCAGTACTTC. Translated, it gives CASSPLAGSWEQYF.

The V and J genes are TRBV6-5 and TRBJ1-2; unclear D gene. There are 15 residues in the CDR3. The V gene's germline CDR1 is MNHEY and CDR2 SVGAGI. V lost 4 bases to trimming and J lost 0 bases, with 12 bases between them. CDR3 region: CASSSVMMPNYGYTF. For the CDR3, the DNA is TGTGCCAGCAGTTCGGTAATGATGCCTAACTATGGCTACACCTTC.

V and J are TRBV13 and TRBJ1-2; D remains ambiguous. Germline-derived CDR1 and CDR2 are PRHDT and FYEKMQ (reference sequence). Trimming removed 3 bases from V and 6 bases from J, with 14 bases in between. The CDR3 has 14 amino acids. The CDR3: CASSFRGSGDGYTF. Written as DNA, the CDR3 is TGTGCCAGCAGCTTCCGCGGATCCGGCGATGGCTACACCTTC.

The chain uses TRBV7-2 and TRBJ2-1, with 10 bases aligning to TRBD2. Germline CDR1 is SGHTA and CDR2 is FQGNSA. This CDR3 has 19 residues. J gave up 10 bases and V 2 bases, and 20 bases lay outside the gene matches. CDR3 loop: CASSLFRPSGRARAREQFF. CDR3 nucleotide sequence: TGTGCCAGCAGCTTATTTCGTCCGAGCGGGAGGGCTCGGGCCAGGGAGCAGTTCTTC.

This clone was observed a handful of times. The chain couples TRBV9 to TRBJ1-3; TRBD1 matches at 11 bases. The junction had 9 bases not matched to a gene; V was cut back by 3 bases and J by 1 base. This CDR3 spans 18 amino acids. Germline V lookup: CDR1 SGDLS, CDR2 YYNGEE. The CDR3 here is CASSDAPGQGVSGNTIYF. Written as DNA, the CDR3 is TGTGCCAGCAGCGACGCGCCGGGACAGGGGGTATCTGGAAACACCATATATTTT.

As DNA, the CDR3 is TGTGCCAGCAGCTCGGGACTAGTGGGGTCTGAGACCCAGTACTTC. Its translation: CASSSGLVGSETQYF. This sequence joins TRBV7-6 and TRBJ2-5; 8 bases fit TRBD2. V dropped 4 bases and J dropped 5; count of bases not matched to a gene: 9. The CDR3 is 15 residues long. Germline V gene lookup returns CDR1 SGHVS and CDR2 FNYEAQ.

The gene calls are TRBV9 and TRBJ1-2; D remains unclear. The CDR3 has 17 residues. Trimming left V 4 bases short and J 0 bases short, with 19 bases between. Germline CDR1 is SGDLS and CDR2 is YYNGEE. The CDR3 sequence: CASSTASSSTTNYGYTF. The CDR3 bases are TGTGCCAGCAGCACCGCGTCATCCTCCACTACTAACTATGGCTACACCTTC.

The chain has TRBV11-2 and TRBJ1-5; 7 bases match TRBD1. Germline V gene lookup returns CDR1 SGHAT and CDR2 FQNNGV. Germline trimming cut 6 bases from V and 3 bases from J; bases unmatched to any gene: 14. The CDR3 is made up of 17 amino acids. CDR3 residues: CASRKPRTGHHNQPQHF. The CDR3 DNA is TGTGCCAGCAGAAAACCTCGGACAGGACATCACAATCAGCCCCAGCATTTT.

The chain joins TRBV19 to TRBJ2-7; 8 bases map to TRBD1. The CDR3 contains 15 residues. V was clipped by 10 bases and J by 2 bases; unmatched bases: 13. CDR1 and CDR2 (germline): LNHDA, SQIVND (reference sequence). The CDR3 loop reads CATMSRDRSPYEQYF. In nucleotides, the CDR3 is TGTGCCACCATGTCGCGGGACAGGAGCCCCTACGAGCAGTACTTC.

This clone was seen only once. The J gene is TRBJ1-4, the V gene TRBV9; 9 bases are shared with TRBD1. This CDR3 spans 15 amino acids. The germline gives CDR1 SGDLS, CDR2 YYNGEE. With V trimmed by 1 base and J by 5 bases, 3 bases remained unmatched. CDR3 loop: CASSVRQGGNEKLFF. CDR3 in DNA: TGTGCCAGCAGCGTACGACAGGGGGGGAATGAAAAACTGTTTTTT.

The chain joins TRBV4-1 to TRBJ1-6; 10 nucleotides agree with TRBD1. CDR3 length: 17 amino acids. Trimming took 0 bases from V and 6 from J; bases not matched to a gene: 5. The germline V gene has CDR1 MGHRA and CDR2 YSYEKL. The chain's CDR3 is CASSQDRQGASNSPLHF. The CDR3 coding sequence is TGCGCCAGCAGCCAAGACCGACAGGGGGCGAGTAATTCACCCCTCCACTTT.

A single count supports this clone. The chain combines TRBV11-2 with TRBJ2-3; 14 bases fit TRBD2. V lost 3 bases, J lost 6 bases, and 2 bases stayed unmatched. Germline V lookup: CDR1 SGHAT, CDR2 FQNNGV. The CDR3 has 15 residues. The CDR3 DNA is TGTGCCAGCAGCTTGGGGACTAGCGGGAGCGATACGCAGTATTTT. The encoded protein is CASSLGTSGSDTQYF.

This clone appeared once. V gene TRBV19 combines with J gene TRBJ2-3; 8 bases fit TRBD2. The CDR3 is 15 residues long. The germline V gene has CDR1 LNHDA and CDR2 SQIVND (reference sequence). J lost 1 base, V lost 6 bases, and 6 bases had no gene match. The DNA for the CDR3 is TGTGCCAGTAGGGAGCGGGAGTCGGGCACAGATACGCAGTATTTT. Amino acids: CASRERESGTDTQYF.

The CDR3 loop reads CASSAEGDNSPLHF. The CDR3 nucleotides are TGTGCCAGCAGCGCAGAGGGGGATAATTCACCCCTCCACTTT. This sequence joins TRBV7-9 and TRBJ1-6; the D gene is possibly TRBD1 (6 bases). V was clipped by 5 bases and J by 5 bases, with 10 bases between them. This CDR3 is 14 amino acids long. Germline loops: CDR1 SEHNR, CDR2 FQNEAQ (reference sequence).

This chain connects TRBV7-9 to TRBJ2-7; 11 bases are shared with TRBD2. With 5 bases clipped from V and 1 base from J, the junction kept 4 bases outside the gene matches. Germline CDR1 and CDR2: SEHNR and FQNEAQ (reference sequence). The CDR3 runs 15 residues. The CDR3 spells CASSRGLAASYEQYV. Here the CDR3 DNA reads TGTGCCAGCAGCCGGGGACTAGCGGCTTCCTACGAGCAGTACGTC.

The chain couples TRBV2 to TRBJ2-7; D remains ambiguous. This CDR3 has 12 amino acids. Between the trimmed V and J ends, which lost 5 bases and 3 bases, there was a span of 8 bases. CDR1 is SNHLY, CDR2 FYNNEI, per germline. The CDR3: CASSSRDYEQYV. CDR3 DNA: TGTGCCAGCAGTAGCCGCGACTACGAGCAGTACGTC.

In the case of this clone: A clone one base away is much larger, so this may be a read error. The chain has TRBV5-4 and TRBJ1-1, with unresolved D. Between the trimmed V and J ends, which lost 5 bases and 2 bases, there was a span of 4 bases. Per the germline V gene, CDR1 is SGHNT and CDR2 is YYREEE (reference sequence). This CDR3 contains 11 residues. CDR3 bases: TGTGCCAGCAGTTTAAACACTGAAGCTTTCTTT. Its protein product is CASSLNTEAFF.

This clone was observed a few times. This chain uses TRBV11-2 with TRBJ2-7, with TRBD1 matching over 9 bases. From germline, CDR1 is SGHAT and CDR2 FQNNGV. Germline trimming cut 1 base from V and 4 bases from J; bases unmatched to any gene: 5. The CDR3 sequence is 15 residues long. The CDR3, as DNA: TGTGCCAGCAGCTTAGGGGGACAGGGCGGATACGAGCAGTACTTC. Translating it yields CASSLGGQGGYEQYF.

The chain joins TRBV27 to TRBJ2-7; TRBD2 matches 14 bases. CDR1 is MNHEY, CDR2 SMNVEV, per germline (reference sequence). J was trimmed by 1 base and V by 4 bases; bases with no gene match: 6. The CDR3 covers 17 residues. The CDR3 nucleotides read TGTGCCAGCAGTTCAGGGACTAGCGGGAGTAAGTCCTACGAGCAGTACTTC. Translating gives CASSSGTSGSKSYEQYF.

The chain links TRBV3-1 (or the pseudogene TRBV3-2) to TRBJ2-2, with D unresolved. V lost 0 bases, J lost 1 base, and 12 bases lay in between. Germline loops: CDR1 LGHDT, CDR2 YNNKEL (reference sequence). The CDR3 consists of 17 residues. The CDR3 region is CASSQDEWSRNTGELFF. The CDR3, as DNA: TGTGCCAGCAGCCAAGATGAATGGAGCAGGAACACCGGGGAGCTGTTTTTT.

This sequence joins TRBV5-1 and TRBJ2-2; 8 bases line up with TRBD2. The V gene's germline CDR1 is SGHRS and CDR2 YFSETQ. The CDR3 covers 17 residues. V lost 0 bases and J lost 4; bases outside the gene matches: 8. CDR3 region: CASSLAGLAAGTGELFF. CDR3 in DNA: TGCGCCAGCAGCTTGGCAGGACTAGCAGCGGGCACCGGGGAGCTGTTTTTT.